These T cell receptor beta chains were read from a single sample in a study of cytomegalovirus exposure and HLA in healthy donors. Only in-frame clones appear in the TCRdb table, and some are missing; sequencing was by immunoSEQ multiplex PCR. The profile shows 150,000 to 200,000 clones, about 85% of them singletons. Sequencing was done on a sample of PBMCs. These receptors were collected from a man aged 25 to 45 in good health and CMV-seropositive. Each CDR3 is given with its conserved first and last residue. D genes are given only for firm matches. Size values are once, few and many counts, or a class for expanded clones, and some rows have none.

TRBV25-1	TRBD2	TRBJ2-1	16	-	TGTGCCAGCAGTGAATTTACTACTAGCGGGGGGGGTGAGCAGTTCTTC	CASSEFTTSGGGEQFF
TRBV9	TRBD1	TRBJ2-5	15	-	TGTGCCAGCAGCGCAGGACAGGGGGCGCATGAGACCCAGTACTTC	CASSAGQGAHETQYF
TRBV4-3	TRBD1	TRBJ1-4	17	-	TGCGCCAGCAGCCAAAATCCGGGACAGACAACTAATGAAAAACTGTTTTTT	CASSQNPGQTTNEKLFF
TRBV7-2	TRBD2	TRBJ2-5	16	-	TGTGCCAGCAGCTTAAAGCGGGGGTCCTCCCAAGAGACCCAGTACTTC	CASSLKRGSSQETQYF
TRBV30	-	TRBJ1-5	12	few	TGTGCCTGGAGTGTAACGGGGGTTACAGTGCATTTT	CAWSVTGVTVHF
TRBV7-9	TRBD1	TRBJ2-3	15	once	TGTGCCAGCAGCTTAGGGTGGACAGGGGGAGATACGCAGTATTTT	CASSLGWTGGDTQYF
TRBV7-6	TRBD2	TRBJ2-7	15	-	TGTGCCAGCAGCCCAACTAAGGGGAGGGGCTACGAGCAGTACTTC	CASSPTKGRGYEQYF
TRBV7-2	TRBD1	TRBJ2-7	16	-	TGTGCCAGCAGCCGGGCGTCCGGGACAGGGTCGTACGAGCAGTACTTC	CASSRASGTGSYEQYF
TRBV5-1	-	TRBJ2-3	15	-	TGCGCCAGCAGCTTGCGGTCGCGGGTGGCGATGGAGCAGTATTTT	CASSLRSRVAMEQYF
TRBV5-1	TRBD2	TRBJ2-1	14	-	TGCGCCAGCAGCTTGGTTGCGGGGGGGTATGAGCAGTTCTTC	CASSLVAGGYEQFF
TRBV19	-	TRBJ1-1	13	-	TGTGCCAGTAGTGCGGGGGGGGTGACTGAAGCTTTCTTT	CASSAGGVTEAFF
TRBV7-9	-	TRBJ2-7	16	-	TGTGCCAGCAGCTTAGCCAGGGGACAAAGACGACACGAGCAGTACTTC	CASSLARGQRRHEQYF
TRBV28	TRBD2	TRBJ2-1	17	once	TGTGCCAGCAGCGCCTCCGGGACTAGCGGCCTCGTCAATGAGCAGTTCTTC	CASSASGTSGLVNEQFF
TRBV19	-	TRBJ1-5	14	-	TGTGCCAGTAGTCTACAGGATAGCAATCAGCCCCAGCATTTT	CASSLQDSNQPQHF
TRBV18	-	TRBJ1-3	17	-	TGTGCCAGCTCACCAAGTGGCGGGACGGACTCTGGAAACACCATATATTTT	CASSPSGGTDSGNTIYF
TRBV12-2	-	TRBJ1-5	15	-	TGTGCAAGTCTCAGCGGACAGGGGGGGAATCAGCCCCAGCATTTT	CASLSGQGGNQPQHF
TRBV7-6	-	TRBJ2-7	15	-	TGTGCCAGCAGCTCGGGACTGTTGCTGGGGTACGAGCAGTACTTC	CASSSGLLLGYEQYF
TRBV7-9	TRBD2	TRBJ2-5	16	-	TGTGCCAGCAGCTTAGCGCTTGGGACTACCCAAGAGACCCAGTACTTC	CASSLALGTTQETQYF
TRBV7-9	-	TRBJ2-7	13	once	TGTGCCAGCAGCTTAGCGCTTAGCTACGAGCAGTACTTC	CASSLALSYEQYF
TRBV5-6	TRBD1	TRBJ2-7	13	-	TGTGCCAGCAGCCTAGGACAGGTCTACGAGCAGTACTTC	CASSLGQVYEQYF
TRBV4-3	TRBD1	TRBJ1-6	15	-	TGCGCCAGCAGCCAGGGACAGGGGGGAGTTTCACCCCTCCACTTT	CASSQGQGGVSPLHF
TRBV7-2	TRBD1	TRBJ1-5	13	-	TGTGCCAGCAGCTCCAGGGGGAGTCAGCCCCAGCATTTT	CASSSRGSQPQHF
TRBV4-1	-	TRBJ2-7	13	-	TGCGCCAGCAGCCCGTATGACAAGTACGAGCAGTACTTC	CASSPYDKYEQYF
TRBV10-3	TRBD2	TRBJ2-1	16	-	TGTGCCATCAGTGAGTCGGGACTAGCGGGGGGGAATGAGCAGTTCTTC	CAISESGLAGGNEQFF
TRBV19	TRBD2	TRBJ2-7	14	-	TGTGCCAGTAGTAGCGGGGGGGCCTCCTACGAGCAGTACTTC	CASSSGGASYEQYF
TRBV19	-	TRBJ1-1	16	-	TGTGCCAGTAGTATAGGGGCGGGGGGCGTAAACACTGAAGCTTTCTTT	CASSIGAGGVNTEAFF
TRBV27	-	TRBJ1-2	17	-	TGTGCCAGCAGTTTAGGTGAGGGGGTCGAGGGCGTCTATGGCTACACCTTC	CASSLGEGVEGVYGYTF
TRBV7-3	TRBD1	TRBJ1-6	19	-	TGTGCCAGCAGCCGGTGGACAGGGCCTCGGGGGGTAACTAATTCACCCCTCCACTTT	CASSRWTGPRGVTNSPLHF
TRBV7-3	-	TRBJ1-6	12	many	TGTGACATTGGGGCTTTGGGTTCACCCCTCCACTTT	CDIGALGSPLHF
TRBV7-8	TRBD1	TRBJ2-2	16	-	TGTGCCAGCAGCTTCGGGACAGGGGTTAATTCCGGGGAGCTGTTTTTT	CASSFGTGVNSGELFF
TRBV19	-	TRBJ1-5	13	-	TGTGCCAGTAGTGGCAGGGAAGGTCAGCCCCAGCATTTT	CASSGREGQPQHF
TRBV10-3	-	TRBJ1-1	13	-	TGTGCCATCAGTCTCGGGGGGAACACTGAAGCTTTCTTT	CAISLGGNTEAFF
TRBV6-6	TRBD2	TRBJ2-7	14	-	TGTGCCAGCAGTTCCACCGGGGGGGCTGACGAGCAGTACTTC	CASSSTGGADEQYF
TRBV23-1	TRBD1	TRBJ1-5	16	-	TGCGCCAGCAGTCAATCGAAAGGACAGGAGAATCAGCCCCAGCATTTT	CASSQSKGQENQPQHF
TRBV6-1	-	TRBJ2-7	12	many	TGTGCCAGTCACAGGGCCTCCTACGAGCAGTACTTC	CASHRASYEQYF
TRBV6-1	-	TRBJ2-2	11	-	TGTGCCAGCAGGGAGACCGGGGAGCTGTTTTTT	CASRETGELFF
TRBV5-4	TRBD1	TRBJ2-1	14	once	TGTGCCAGCAGCGTGACAGGGCTCTACAATGAGCAGTTCTTC	CASSVTGLYNEQFF
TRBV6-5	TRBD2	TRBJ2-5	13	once	TGTGCCAGCGGGCGGGGGAGGTTAGAGACCCAGTACTTC	CASGRGRLETQYF
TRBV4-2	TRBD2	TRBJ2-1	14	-	TGTGCCAGCCGGGCTAGCGGGGGGGCAAATGAGCAGTTCTTC	CASRASGGANEQFF
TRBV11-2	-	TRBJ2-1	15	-	TGTGCCAGCAGCTTAGCCGGCGGGGTAAACAATGAGCAGTTCTTC	CASSLAGGVNNEQFF
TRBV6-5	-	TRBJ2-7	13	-	TGTGCCAGCAGTTACTCGCTAGAGTACGAGCAGTACTTC	CASSYSLEYEQYF
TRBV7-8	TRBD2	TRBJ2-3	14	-	TGTGCCAGCTCCCCGGGGGGTCCCACAGATACGCAGTATTTT	CASSPGGPTDTQYF